This T cell receptor beta chain came from a study of T-cell memory formation after mild COVID-19. V was shortened by 7 bases and J by 1 base, with 16 bases between the two germline ends. This CDR3 contains 15 residues. TCRdb re-called the 5' RACE reads with MiXCR, one entry per CDR3 protein. The sample has about 310,000 distinct CDR3 sequences; approximately 20% are singletons. The material sequenced was PBMCs or a T cell subset sorted from them (not recorded which). The genes are TRBV12-3 or TRBV12-4 and TRBJ1-1; tentative D call: TRBD1 (6 bases). The receptor was derived from a young man who had mild COVID-19 (a few samples of this study predate the infection). Cell type and time point are not known. CDR3 region: CASMLQGRANTEAFF. CDR3 nucleotides: TGTGCCAGCATGTTGCAGGGGCGGGCGAACACTGAAGCTTTCTTT.